The clone carrying this T cell receptor (beta chain) was detected a few times. What it binds is not known. Germline V CDR1 and CDR2: ENHRY, SYGVKD. This CDR3 has 12 amino acids. Between the trimmed V and J ends, which lost 1 base and 8 bases, there was a span of 6 bases. The sample comes from a study of CD8 T cells in ankylosing spondylitis. Findings of the study overall: Seemingly characteristic of ankylosing spondylitis blood was a TCR beta motif consisting of about 8 highly homologous variants. It was reported that disease-linked clones were significantly enriched in matched ankylosing spondylitis synovial fluid.

Using its own MiXCR run on the 5' RACE reads, TCRdb lists one record per CDR3 protein. This table holds about 390,000 distinct CDR3 sequences, approximately 20% found once. Sequencing input: blood, either unsorted or a sorted T cell fraction (not recorded which). The gene calls are TRBV10-3 and TRBJ2-1, with D hard to call. The clonotype originates from a male donor with ankylosing spondylitis. The CDR3 is CAISELEDEQFF. In DNA, the CDR3 is TGTGCCATCAGTGAGTTAGAAGATGAGCAGTTCTTC.